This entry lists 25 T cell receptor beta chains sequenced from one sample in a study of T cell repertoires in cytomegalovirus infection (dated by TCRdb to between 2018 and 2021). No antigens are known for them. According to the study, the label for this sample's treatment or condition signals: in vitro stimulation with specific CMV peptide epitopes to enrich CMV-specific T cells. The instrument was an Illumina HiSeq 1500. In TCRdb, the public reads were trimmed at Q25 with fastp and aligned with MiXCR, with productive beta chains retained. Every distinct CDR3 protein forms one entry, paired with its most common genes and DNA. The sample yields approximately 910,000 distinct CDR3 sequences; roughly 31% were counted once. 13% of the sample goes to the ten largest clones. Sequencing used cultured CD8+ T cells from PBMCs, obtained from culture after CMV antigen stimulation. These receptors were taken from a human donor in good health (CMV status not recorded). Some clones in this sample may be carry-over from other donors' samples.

The DNA of the CDR3 is TGCGCCAGCAGCCAGTTAGGGGAGGCAAACACCATATATTTT. Encoded protein: CASSQLGEANTIYF. The chain couples TRBV4-1 to TRBJ1-3; a possible D gene is TRBD1 (5 bases). The CDR3 has 14 residues. V shed 3 bases and J shed 6 bases, with 12 bases lying between them. Per the germline V gene, CDR1 is MGHRA and CDR2 is YSYEKL.

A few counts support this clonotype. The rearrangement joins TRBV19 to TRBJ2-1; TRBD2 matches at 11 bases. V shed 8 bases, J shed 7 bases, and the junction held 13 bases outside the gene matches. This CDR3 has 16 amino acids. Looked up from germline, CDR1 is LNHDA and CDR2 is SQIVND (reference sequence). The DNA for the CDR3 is TGTGCCAGTTCACTCCTTACTAGCGGGGGCGAAAATGAGCAGTTCTTC. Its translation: CASSLLTSGGENEQFF. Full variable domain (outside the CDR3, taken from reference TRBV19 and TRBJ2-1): DGGITQSPKYLFRKEGQNVTLSCEQNLNHDAMYWYRQDPGQGLRLIYYSQIVNDFQKGDIAEGYSVSREKKESFPLTVTSAQKNPTAFYLCASSLLTSGGENEQFFGPGTRLTVL.

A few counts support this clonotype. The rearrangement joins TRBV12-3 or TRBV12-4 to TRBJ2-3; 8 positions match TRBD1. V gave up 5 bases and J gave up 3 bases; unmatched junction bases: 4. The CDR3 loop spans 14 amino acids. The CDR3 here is CASSPRDRTDTQYF. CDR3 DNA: TGTGCCAGCAGTCCCAGGGACAGGACAGATACGCAGTATTTT.

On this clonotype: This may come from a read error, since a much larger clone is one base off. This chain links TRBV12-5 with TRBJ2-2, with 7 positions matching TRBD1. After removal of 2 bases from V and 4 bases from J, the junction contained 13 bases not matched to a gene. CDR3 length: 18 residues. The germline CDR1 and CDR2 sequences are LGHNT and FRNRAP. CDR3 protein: CASGLSPGTARGTGELFF. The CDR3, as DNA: TGTGCTAGTGGTTTGAGCCCTGGGACAGCCCGAGGCACCGGGGAGCTGTTTTTT.

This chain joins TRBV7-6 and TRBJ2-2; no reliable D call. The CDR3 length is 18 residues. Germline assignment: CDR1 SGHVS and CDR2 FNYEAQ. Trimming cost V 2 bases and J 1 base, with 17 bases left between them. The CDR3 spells CASSLKAGFGENTGELFF. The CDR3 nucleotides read TGTGCCAGCAGCTTAAAGGCAGGATTCGGCGAGAACACCGGGGAGCTGTTTTTT.

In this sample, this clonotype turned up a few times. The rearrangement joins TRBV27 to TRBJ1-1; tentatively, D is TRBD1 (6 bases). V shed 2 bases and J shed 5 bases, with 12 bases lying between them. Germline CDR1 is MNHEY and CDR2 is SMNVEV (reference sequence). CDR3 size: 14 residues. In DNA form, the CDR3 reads TGTGCCAGCAGTTTAAACAGGGCTGGTACTGAAGCTTTCTTT. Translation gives CASSLNRAGTEAFF.

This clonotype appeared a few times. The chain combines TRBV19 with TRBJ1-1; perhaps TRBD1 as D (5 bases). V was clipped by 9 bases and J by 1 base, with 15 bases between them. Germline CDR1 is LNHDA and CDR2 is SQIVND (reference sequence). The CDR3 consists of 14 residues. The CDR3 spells CASSIGAQNTEAFF. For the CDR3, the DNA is TGTGCCAGCAGCATCGGGGCCCAGAACACTGAAGCTTTCTTT.

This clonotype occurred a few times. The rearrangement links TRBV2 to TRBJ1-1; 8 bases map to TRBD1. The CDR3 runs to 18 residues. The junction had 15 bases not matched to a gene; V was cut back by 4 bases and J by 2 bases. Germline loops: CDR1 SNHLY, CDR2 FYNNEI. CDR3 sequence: CASSAGWAGGYGNTEAFF. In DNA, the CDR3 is TGTGCCAGCAGTGCGGGTTGGGCAGGGGGCTACGGAAACACTGAAGCTTTCTTT.

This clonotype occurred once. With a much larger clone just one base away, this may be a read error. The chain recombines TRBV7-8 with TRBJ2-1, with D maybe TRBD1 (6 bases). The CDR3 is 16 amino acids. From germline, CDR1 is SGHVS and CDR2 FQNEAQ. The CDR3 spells CTSSRGGNGVYNEQFF. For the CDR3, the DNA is TGTACCAGCAGCAGAGGGGGAAACGGGGTCTACAATGAGCAGTTCTTC.

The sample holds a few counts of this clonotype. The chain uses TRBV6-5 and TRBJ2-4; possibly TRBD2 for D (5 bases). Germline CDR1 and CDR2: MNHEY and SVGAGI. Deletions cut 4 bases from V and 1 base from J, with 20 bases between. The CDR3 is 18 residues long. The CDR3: CASSSIMPGGLAKNIQYF. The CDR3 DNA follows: TGTGCCAGCAGTTCCATAATGCCAGGAGGCCTGGCCAAAAACATTCAGTACTTC.

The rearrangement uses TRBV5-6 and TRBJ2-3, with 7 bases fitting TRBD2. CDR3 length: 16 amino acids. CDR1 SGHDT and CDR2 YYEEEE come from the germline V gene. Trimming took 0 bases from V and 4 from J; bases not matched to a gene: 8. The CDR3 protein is CASSLGPREGADTQYF. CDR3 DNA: TGTGCCAGCAGCTTGGGGCCTAGGGAGGGAGCAGATACGCAGTATTTT. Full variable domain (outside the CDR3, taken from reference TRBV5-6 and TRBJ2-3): DAGVTQSPTHLIKTRGQQVTLRCSPKSGHDTVSWYQQALGQGPQFIFQYYEEEERQRGNFPDRFSGHQFPNYSSELNVNALLLGDSALYLCASSLGPREGADTQYFGPGTRLTVL.

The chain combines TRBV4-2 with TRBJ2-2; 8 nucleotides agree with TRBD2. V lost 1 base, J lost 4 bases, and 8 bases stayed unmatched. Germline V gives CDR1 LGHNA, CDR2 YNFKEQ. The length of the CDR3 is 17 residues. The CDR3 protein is CASSQVGSGVPTGELFF. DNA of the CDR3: TGTGCCAGCAGCCAAGTTGGTAGCGGGGTTCCCACCGGGGAGCTGTTTTTT.

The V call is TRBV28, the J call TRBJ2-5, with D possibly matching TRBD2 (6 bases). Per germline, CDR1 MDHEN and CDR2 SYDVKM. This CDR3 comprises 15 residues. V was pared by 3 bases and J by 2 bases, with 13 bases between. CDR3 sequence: CASSFDSGIQETQYF. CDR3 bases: TGTGCCAGCAGTTTCGATAGCGGAATTCAAGAGACCCAGTACTTC.

The CDR3 sequence is CASSLATWGTSEQYF. In nucleotides, the CDR3 is TGTGCCAGCAGCTTAGCAACCTGGGGGACGAGCGAGCAGTACTTC. The V and J genes are TRBV7-9 and TRBJ2-7; D is perhaps TRBD1 or TRBD2 (5 bases each). Germline assignment: CDR1 SEHNR and CDR2 FQNEAQ (reference sequence). This CDR3 is 15 amino acids long. V was pared by 0 bases and J by 6 bases, with 15 bases between.

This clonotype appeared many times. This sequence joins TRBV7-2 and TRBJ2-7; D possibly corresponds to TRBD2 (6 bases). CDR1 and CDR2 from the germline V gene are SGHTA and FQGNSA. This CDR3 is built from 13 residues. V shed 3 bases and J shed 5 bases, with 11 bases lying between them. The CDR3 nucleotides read TGTGCCAGCAGCTTCCCGTGGAGGGACGAGCAGTACTTC. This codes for CASSFPWRDEQYF.

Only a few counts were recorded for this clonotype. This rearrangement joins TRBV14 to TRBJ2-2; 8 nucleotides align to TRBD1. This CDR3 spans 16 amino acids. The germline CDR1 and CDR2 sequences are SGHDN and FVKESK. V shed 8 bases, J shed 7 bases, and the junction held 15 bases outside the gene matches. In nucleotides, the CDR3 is TGTGCCAGCGGATTCCGGGACAGGCTAGGCTTCGGGGAGCTGTTTTTT. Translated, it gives CASGFRDRLGFGELFF.

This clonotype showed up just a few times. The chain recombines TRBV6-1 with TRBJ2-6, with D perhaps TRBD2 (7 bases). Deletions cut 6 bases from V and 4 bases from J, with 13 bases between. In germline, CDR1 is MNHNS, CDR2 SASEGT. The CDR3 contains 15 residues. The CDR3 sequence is CASRGRGAGANVLTF. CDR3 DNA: TGTGCCAGCAGGGGACGGGGGGCCGGGGCCAACGTCCTGACTTTC.

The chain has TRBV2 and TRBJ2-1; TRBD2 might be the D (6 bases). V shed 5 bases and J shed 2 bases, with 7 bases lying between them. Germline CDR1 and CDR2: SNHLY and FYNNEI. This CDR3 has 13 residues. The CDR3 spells CASSWTTYNEQFF. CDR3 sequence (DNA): TGTGCCAGCAGTTGGACTACCTACAATGAGCAGTTCTTC. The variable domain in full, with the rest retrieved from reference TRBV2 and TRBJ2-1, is EPEVTQTPSHQVTQMGQEVILRCVPISNHLYFYWYRQILGQKVEFLVSFYNNEISEKSEIFDDQFSVERPDGSNFTLKIRSTKLEDSAMYFCASSWTTYNEQFFGPGTRLTVL.

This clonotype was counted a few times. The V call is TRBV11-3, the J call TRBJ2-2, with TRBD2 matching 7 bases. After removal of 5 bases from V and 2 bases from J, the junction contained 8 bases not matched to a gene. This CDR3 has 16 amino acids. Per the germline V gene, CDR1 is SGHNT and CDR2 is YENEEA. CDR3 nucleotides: TGTGCCAGCAGCCTACTGGGGGGACTAAACACCGGGGAGCTGTTTTTT. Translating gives CASSLLGGLNTGELFF.

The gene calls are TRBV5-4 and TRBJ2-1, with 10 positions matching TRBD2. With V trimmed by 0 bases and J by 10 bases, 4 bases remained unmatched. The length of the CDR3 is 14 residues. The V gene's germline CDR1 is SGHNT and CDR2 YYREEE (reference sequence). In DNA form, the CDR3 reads TGTGCCAGCAGCTTGGTGGTAGCGGGGGGCGAGCAGTTCTTC. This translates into CASSLVVAGGEQFF.

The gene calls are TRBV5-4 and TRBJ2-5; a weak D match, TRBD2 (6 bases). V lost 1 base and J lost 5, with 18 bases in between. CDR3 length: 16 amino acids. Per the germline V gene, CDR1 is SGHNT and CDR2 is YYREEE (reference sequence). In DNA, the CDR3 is TGTGCCAGCAGCTTGTCAGAGACTAGGAGCAGGGAGACCCAGTACTTC. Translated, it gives CASSLSETRSRETQYF. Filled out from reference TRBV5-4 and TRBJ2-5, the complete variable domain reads ETGVTQSPTHLIKTRGQQVTLRCSSQSGHNTVSWYQQALGQGPQFIFQYYREEENGRGNFPPRFSGLQFPNYSSELNVNALELDDSALYLCASSLSETRSRETQYFGPGTRLLVL.

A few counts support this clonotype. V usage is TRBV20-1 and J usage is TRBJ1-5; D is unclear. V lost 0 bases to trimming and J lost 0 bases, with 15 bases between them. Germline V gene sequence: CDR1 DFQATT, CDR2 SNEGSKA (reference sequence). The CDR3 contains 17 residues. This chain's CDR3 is CSARDITQDYSNQPQHF. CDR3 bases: TGCAGTGCTAGAGATATCACGCAGGACTATAGCAATCAGCCCCAGCATTTT.

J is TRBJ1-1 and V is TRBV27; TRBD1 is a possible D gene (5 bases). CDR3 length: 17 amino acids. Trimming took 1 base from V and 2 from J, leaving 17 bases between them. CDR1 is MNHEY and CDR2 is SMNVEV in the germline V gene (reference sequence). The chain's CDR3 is CASSLLSGRGRNTEAFF. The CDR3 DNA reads TGTGCCAGCAGTTTATTATCGGGGCGGGGTCGAAACACTGAAGCTTTCTTT.

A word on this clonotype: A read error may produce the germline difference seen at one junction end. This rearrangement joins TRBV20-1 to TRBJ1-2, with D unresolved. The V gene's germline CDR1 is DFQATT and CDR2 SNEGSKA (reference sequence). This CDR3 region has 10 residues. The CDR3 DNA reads TGCAGTGCTAGCCATGGTGGCTACACCTTT. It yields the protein CSASHGGYTF.

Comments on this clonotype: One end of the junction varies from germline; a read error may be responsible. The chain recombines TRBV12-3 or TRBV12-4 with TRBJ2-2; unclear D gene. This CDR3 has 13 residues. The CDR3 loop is CARSSSATGELFF. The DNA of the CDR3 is TGTGCCAGAAGTTCGTCGGCCACCGGGGAGCTGTTTTTT.